Listed here are 17 T cell receptor beta chains from one sample, sequenced in a study of CD8+CD57+ T cells in acquired aplastic anemia. Using genomic DNA as the template, TCR beta VDJ and CDR3 profiling was carried out. TCRdb re-derived calls from the reads in MiXCR, one entry per CDR3 protein. In the table there are 150,000 to 200,000 distinct CDR3 sequences, 40% to 50% of which are singletons. The sequencing sample was made of sorted CD4+, CD8+, or CD8+CD57+ T cells (not recorded which) from PBMCs. Every receptor here comes from a human donor in good health.

The chain combines TRBV19 with TRBJ1-6; maybe TRBD1 (5 bases). The germline CDR1 and CDR2 sequences are LNHDA and SQIVND (reference sequence). The V end was cut by 3 bases, the J end by 3 bases, with 15 bases between. This CDR3 region has 17 residues. The CDR3 DNA sequence: TGTGCCAGTAGTATTTCGGGCAGGGCTCTCTATAATTCACCCCTCCACTTT. Its translation: CASSISGRALYNSPLHF.

This clonotype is a singleton in its sample. V gene TRBV4-1 combines with J gene TRBJ1-1; 8 bases agree with TRBD1. This CDR3 comprises 17 residues. V dropped 1 base and J dropped 6; count of bases not matched to a gene: 13. Per germline, CDR1 MGHRA and CDR2 YSYEKL. Here the CDR3 DNA reads TGCGCCAGCAGCCAAGGTGGCAGGGGGCGAAGTGGGGCTGAAGCTTTCTTT. Translated, it gives CASSQGGRGRSGAEAFF.

This chain connects TRBV11-1 to TRBJ2-7; 8 nucleotides agree with TRBD1. Trimming removed 1 base from V and 3 bases from J; junction bases left unmatched: 8. CDR1 and CDR2 (germline): SGHAT, FQDESV (reference sequence). The CDR3 is 16 amino acids. CDR3 in amino acids: CASSLGAGTGVYEQYF. The CDR3 DNA reads as TGTGCCAGCAGCTTAGGTGCCGGGACAGGAGTCTACGAGCAGTACTTC.

A few counts support this clonotype. V usage is TRBV19 and J usage is TRBJ2-1, with D hard to call. Germline loops: CDR1 LNHDA, CDR2 SQIVND (reference sequence). V lost 6 bases to trimming and J lost 5 bases, with 14 bases between them. The CDR3 loop spans 14 amino acids. CDR3 bases: TGTGCCAGTAGATCGCCACCAGGAGACAATGAGCAGTTCTTC. This encodes CASRSPPGDNEQFF. Variable domain in full (rest from reference TRBV19 and TRBJ2-1): DGGITQSPKYLFRKEGQNVTLSCEQNLNHDAMYWYRQDPGQGLRLIYYSQIVNDFQKGDIAEGYSVSREKKESFPLTVTSAQKNPTAFYLCASRSPPGDNEQFFGPGTRLTVL.

Notes on this clonotype: This could be a read error, since a much larger clone is one nucleotide away. This CDR3 fails to terminate in the conserved phenylalanine or tryptophan, so it likely reflects a read error. The chain links TRBV11-2 to TRBJ1-5; no clear D. Germline V CDR1 and CDR2: SGHAT, FQNNGV. The CDR3 contains 13 residues. The V end was cut by 5 bases, the J end by 4 bases, with 9 bases between. The CDR3 reads CASSLSWNQPQHS. The CDR3 bases are TGTGCCAGCAGCCTATCTTGGAATCAGCCCCAGCATTCT.

The chain recombines TRBV9 with TRBJ2-3, with 16 positions matching TRBD2. The CDR3 runs 16 residues. With 3 bases clipped from V and 13 bases from J, the junction kept 11 bases outside the gene matches. Germline loops: CDR1 SGDLS, CDR2 YYNGEE. The CDR3 here is CASSGAGTSGGGRKYF. The CDR3 coding sequence is TGTGCCAGCAGCGGAGCTGGGACTAGCGGGGGGGGCCGAAAGTATTTT.

This clonotype occurred many times. The chain has TRBV7-9 and TRBJ1-4; 10 bases align to TRBD1. Trimming took 5 bases from V and 5 from J; bases not matched to a gene: 2. The CDR3 is 14 amino acids. Germline CDR1 and CDR2: SEHNR and FQNEAQ (reference sequence). The CDR3 nucleotides are TGTGCCAGCAGCAAGGGACAGGGGAATGAAAAACTGTTTTTT. It is translated as CASSKGQGNEKLFF. Full variable domain (missing parts from reference TRBV7-9 and TRBJ1-4): DTGVSQNPRHKITKRGQNVTFRCDPISEHNRLYWYRQTLGQGPEFLTYFQNEAQLEKSRLLSDRFSAERPKGSFSTLEIQRTEQGDSAMYLCASSKGQGNEKLFFGSGTQLSVL.

As to this clonotype: This may arise from a read error, as a much more abundant clone is one base away. The chain recombines TRBV10-3 with TRBJ2-2, with 8 bases lining up with TRBD2. Germline CDR1 ENHRY, CDR2 SYGVKD. The CDR3 spans 12 residues. DNA of the CDR3: TGTGCCAGCAGTTTAGAAAGCGGGGGGCTGTTTTTT. It is translated as CASSLESGGLFF.

This clonotype came up many times. The chain couples TRBV7-6 to TRBJ1-1; D gene uncertain. V shed 2 bases and J shed 6 bases, with 16 bases lying between them. The CDR3 spans 15 residues. Germline CDR1 reads SGHVS; CDR2 reads FNYEAQ. The DNA for the CDR3 is TGTGCCAGCAGCTTATCGCGGGAATTGAGCCCTGAAGCTTTCTTT. Amino acids: CASSLSRELSPEAFF.

Remarks on this clonotype: Germline is not matched at one junction end, which may reflect a read error. The gene calls are TRBV24-1 and TRBJ2-3; perhaps D is TRBD1 or TRBD2 (5 bases each). CDR3 length: 13 amino acids. Germline values: CDR1 KGHDR, CDR2 SFDVKD. For the CDR3, the DNA is TGTGCCACCAGTGATCGGGGCATAGATACGCAGTACTTT. Amino acid sequence: CATSDRGIDTQYF.

The chain couples TRBV10-3 to TRBJ2-7, with D possibly being TRBD2 (6 bases). The CDR3 is 13 amino acids. Trimming left V 6 bases short and J 0 bases short, with 9 bases between. Looked up from germline, CDR1 is ENHRY and CDR2 is SYGVKD. CDR3 region: CAIRSGVSYEQYF. The DNA of the CDR3 is TGTGCCATCAGGTCGGGGGTCTCCTACGAGCAGTACTTC.

This CDR3 is CSARSDRGATYEQYF. As DNA, the CDR3 is TGCAGTGCTAGGTCGGACAGGGGAGCTACCTACGAGCAGTACTTC. The chain couples TRBV20-1 to TRBJ2-7, with 9 bases that match TRBD1. There are 15 residues in the CDR3. J lost 2 bases, V lost 3 bases, and 8 bases had no gene match. CDR1 is DFQATT and CDR2 is SNEGSKA in the germline V gene (reference sequence).

This clonotype was counted ten times or more. The CDR3 protein is CSASGPREQYF. For the CDR3, the DNA is TGCAGTGCTAGCGGCCCCCGCGAGCAGTACTTC. The chain uses TRBV20-1 and TRBJ2-7; D uncertain. Germline CDR1 is DFQATT and CDR2 is SNEGSKA (reference sequence). This CDR3 contains 11 residues. The ends were cut back, 3 bases at V and 6 bases at J, with 9 bases in the middle.

The chain has TRBV20-1 and TRBJ2-2; D call uncertain. Trimming left V 4 bases short and J 3 bases short, with 6 bases between. The CDR3 extends over 12 amino acids. CDR1 is DFQATT, CDR2 SNEGSKA, per germline (reference sequence). The CDR3 region has the DNA TGCAGTGCTAAGGGTGACACCGGGGAGCTGTTTTTT. This gives the protein CSAKGDTGELFF.

This clonotype was observed at least ten times. The V and J genes are TRBV6-1 and TRBJ1-5, with 7 bases that match TRBD1. Germline CDR1 MNHNS, CDR2 SASEGT. V shed 6 bases and J 4 bases; nucleotides not matched to a gene: 9. This CDR3 has 15 residues. The CDR3 DNA is TGTGCCAGCAGGACTCAGGGACAGAGTAATCAGCCCCAGCATTTT. Translation: CASRTQGQSNQPQHF.

The chain employs TRBV7-3 and TRBJ2-3; D unresolved. The germline V and J ends were trimmed by 3 bases and 6 bases, with 10 bases remaining between them. The germline V gene has CDR1 SGHTA and CDR2 FQGTGA. The CDR3 extends over 13 amino acids. DNA of the CDR3: TGTGCCAGCAGCTTCTCCCATGGGGATACGCAGTATTTT. This sequence encodes CASSFSHGDTQYF.

At least ten counts were recorded for this clonotype. V and J are TRBV7-9 and TRBJ2-3, with D tentatively TRBD2 (6 bases). CDR1 is SEHNR and CDR2 is FQNEAQ in the germline V gene (reference sequence). The CDR3 runs to 14 residues. The V and J ends lost 4 bases and 0 bases respectively, with 8 bases between them. The CDR3 region has the DNA TGTGCCAGCAGCTGGACTACTAGCACAGATACGCAGTATTTT. Translated: CASSWTTSTDTQYF.